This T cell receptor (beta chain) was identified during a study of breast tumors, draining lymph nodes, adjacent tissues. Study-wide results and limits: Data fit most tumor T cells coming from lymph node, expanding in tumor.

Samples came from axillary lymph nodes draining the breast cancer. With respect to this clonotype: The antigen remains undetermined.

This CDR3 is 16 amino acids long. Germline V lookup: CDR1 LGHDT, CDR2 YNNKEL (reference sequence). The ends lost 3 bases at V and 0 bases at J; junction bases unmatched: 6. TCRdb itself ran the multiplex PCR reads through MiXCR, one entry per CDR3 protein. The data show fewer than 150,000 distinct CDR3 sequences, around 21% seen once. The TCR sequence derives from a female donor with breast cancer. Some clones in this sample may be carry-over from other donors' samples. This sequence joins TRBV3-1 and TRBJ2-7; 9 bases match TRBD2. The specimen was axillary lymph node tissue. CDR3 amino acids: CASSHYTSGHSYEQYF. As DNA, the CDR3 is TGTGCCAGCAGCCACTATACTAGCGGGCACTCCTACGAGCAGTACTTC.